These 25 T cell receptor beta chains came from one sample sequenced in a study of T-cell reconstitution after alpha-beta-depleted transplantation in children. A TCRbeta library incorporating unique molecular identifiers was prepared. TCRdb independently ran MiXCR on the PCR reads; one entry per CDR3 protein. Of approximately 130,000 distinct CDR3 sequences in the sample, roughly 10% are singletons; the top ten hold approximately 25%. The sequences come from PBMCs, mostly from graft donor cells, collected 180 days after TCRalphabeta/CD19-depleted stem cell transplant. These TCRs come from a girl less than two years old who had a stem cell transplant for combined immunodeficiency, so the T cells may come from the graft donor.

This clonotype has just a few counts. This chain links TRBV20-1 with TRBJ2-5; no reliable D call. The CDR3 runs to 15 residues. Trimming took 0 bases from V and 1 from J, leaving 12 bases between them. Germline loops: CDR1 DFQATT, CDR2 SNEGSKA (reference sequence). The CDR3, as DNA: TGCAGTGCTAGAGATAGGAACAGCTTCCAAGAGACCCAGTACTTC. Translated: CSARDRNSFQETQYF.

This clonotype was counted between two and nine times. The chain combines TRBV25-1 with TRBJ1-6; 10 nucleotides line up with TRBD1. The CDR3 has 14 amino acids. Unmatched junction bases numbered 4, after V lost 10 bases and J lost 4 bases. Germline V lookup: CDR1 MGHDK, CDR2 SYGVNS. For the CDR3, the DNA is TGTGCCACTTCGGACAGGGGGTATAATTCACCCCTCCACTTT. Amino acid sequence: CATSDRGYNSPLHF.

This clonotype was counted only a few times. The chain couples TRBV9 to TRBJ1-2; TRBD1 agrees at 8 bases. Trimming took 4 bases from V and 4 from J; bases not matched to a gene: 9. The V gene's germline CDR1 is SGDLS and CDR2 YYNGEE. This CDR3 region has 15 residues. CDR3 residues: CASSSYGTGAYGYTF. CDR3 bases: TGTGCCAGCAGCTCATATGGGACAGGCGCCTATGGCTACACCTTC.

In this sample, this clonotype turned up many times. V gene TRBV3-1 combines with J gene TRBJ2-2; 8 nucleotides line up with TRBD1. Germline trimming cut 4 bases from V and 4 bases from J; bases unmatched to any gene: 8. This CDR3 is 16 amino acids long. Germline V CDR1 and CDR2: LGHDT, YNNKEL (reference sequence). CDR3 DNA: TGTGCCAGCAGCCTATGGGACAGGAGGGGCACCGGGGAGCTGTTTTTT. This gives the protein CASSLWDRRGTGELFF.

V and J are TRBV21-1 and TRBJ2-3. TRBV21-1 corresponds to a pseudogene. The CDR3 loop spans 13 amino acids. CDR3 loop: CASTMGSADTQYF. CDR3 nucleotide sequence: TGTGCCAGCACCATGGGGTCCGCAGATACGCAGTATTTT.

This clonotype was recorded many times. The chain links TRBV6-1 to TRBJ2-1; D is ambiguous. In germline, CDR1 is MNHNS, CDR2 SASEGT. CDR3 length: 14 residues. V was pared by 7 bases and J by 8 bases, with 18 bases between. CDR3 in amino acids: CASTPALVADEQFF. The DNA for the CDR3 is TGTGCCAGCACCCCCGCCCTAGTTGCCGATGAGCAGTTCTTC.

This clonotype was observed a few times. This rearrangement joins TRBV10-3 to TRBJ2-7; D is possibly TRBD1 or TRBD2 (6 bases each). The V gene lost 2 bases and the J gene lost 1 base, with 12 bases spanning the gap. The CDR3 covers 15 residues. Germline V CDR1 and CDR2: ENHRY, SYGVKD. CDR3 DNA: TGTGCCATCAGTGAGCCGGGGGCAAAATCCTACGAGCAGTACTTC. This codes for CAISEPGAKSYEQYF.

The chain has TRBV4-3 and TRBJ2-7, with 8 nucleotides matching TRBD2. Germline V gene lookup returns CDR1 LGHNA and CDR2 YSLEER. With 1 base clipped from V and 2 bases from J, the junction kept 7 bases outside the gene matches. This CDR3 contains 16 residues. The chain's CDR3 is CASSQGGAGDPYEQYF. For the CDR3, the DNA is TGCGCCAGCAGCCAAGGGGGAGCGGGAGATCCCTACGAGCAGTACTTC.

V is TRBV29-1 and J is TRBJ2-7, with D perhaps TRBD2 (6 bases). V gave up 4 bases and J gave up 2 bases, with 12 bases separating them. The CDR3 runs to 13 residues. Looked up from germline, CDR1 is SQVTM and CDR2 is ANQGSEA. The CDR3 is CSVGRGMAYEQYF. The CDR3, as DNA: TGCAGCGTTGGGCGGGGAATGGCCTACGAGCAGTACTTC.

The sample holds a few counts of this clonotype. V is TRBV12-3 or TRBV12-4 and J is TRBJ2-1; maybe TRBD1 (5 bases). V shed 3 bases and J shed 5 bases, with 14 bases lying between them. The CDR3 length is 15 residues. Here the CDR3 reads CASSLMGPPNNEQFF. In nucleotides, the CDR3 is TGTGCCAGCAGTTTGATGGGGCCGCCGAACAATGAGCAGTTCTTC.

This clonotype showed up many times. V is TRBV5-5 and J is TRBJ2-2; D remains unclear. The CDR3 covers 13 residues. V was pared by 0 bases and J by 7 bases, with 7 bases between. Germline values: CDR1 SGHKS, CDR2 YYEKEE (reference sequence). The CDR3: CASSLGSVGELFF. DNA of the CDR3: TGTGCCAGCAGCTTGGGTTCCGTCGGGGAGCTGTTTTTT.

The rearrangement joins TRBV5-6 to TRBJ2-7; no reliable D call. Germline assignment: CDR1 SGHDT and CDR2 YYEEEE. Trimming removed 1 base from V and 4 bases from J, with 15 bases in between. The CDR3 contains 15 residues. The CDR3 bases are TGTGCCAGCAGCTTGTTAGCAGGTACGGAGTACGAGCAGTACTTC. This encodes CASSLLAGTEYEQYF.

In nucleotides, the CDR3 is TGTGCCAGCAGCTTGGAGGGGACCCCTTCCTACGAGCAGTACTTC. Encoded protein: CASSLEGTPSYEQYF. This sequence joins TRBV5-5 and TRBJ2-7; D possibly uses TRBD1 or TRBD2 (5 bases each). V was pared by 0 bases and J by 1 base, with 11 bases between. Germline-derived CDR1 and CDR2 are SGHKS and YYEKEE (reference sequence). The CDR3 totals 15 residues.

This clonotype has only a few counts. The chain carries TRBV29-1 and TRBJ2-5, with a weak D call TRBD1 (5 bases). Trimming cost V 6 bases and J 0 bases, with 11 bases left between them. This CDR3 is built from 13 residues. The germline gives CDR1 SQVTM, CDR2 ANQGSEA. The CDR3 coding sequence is TGCAGCGTGGGGCGATTGTACCAAGAGACCCAGTACTTC. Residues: CSVGRLYQETQYF.

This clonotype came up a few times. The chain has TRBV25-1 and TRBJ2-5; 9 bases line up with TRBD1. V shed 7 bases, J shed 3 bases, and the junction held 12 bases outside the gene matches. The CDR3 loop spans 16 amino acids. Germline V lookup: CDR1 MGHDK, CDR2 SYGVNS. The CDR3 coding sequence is TGTGCCAGCACTACCTTTACCGGGACAGGGAAAGAGACCCAGTACTTC. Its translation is CASTTFTGTGKETQYF.

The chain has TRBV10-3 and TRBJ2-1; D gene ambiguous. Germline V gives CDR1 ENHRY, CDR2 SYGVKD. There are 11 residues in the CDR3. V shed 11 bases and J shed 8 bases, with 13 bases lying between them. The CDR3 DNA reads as TGTGCCTCACGAAGGGCAGATGAGCAGTTCTTC. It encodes CASRRADEQFF.

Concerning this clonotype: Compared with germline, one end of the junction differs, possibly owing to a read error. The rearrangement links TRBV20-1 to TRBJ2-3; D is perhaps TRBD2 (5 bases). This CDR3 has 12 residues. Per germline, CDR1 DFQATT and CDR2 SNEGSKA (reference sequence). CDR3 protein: CSTRASRDTQYF. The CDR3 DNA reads TGCAGTACTAGAGCCAGTCGAGATACGCAGTATTTT.

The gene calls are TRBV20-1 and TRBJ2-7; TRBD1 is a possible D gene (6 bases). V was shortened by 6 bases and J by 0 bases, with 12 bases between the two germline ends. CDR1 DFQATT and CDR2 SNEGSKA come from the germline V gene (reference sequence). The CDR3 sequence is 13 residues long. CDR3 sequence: CSADDRNSYEQYF. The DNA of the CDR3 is TGCAGTGCCGATGACAGGAACTCCTACGAGCAGTACTTC.

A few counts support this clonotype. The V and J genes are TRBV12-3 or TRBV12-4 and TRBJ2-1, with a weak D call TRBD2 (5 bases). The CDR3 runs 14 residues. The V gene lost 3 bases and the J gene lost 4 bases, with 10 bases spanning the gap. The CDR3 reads CASSLLGGYNEQFF. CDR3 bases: TGTGCCAGCAGTTTGTTAGGCGGGTACAATGAGCAGTTCTTC.

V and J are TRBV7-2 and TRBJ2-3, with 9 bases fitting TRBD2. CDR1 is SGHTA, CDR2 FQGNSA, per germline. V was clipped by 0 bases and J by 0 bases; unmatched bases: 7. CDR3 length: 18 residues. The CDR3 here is CASSLAGLAGTSTDTQYF. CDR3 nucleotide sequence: TGTGCCAGCAGCTTAGCGGGTCTAGCGGGGACTAGCACAGATACGCAGTATTTT.

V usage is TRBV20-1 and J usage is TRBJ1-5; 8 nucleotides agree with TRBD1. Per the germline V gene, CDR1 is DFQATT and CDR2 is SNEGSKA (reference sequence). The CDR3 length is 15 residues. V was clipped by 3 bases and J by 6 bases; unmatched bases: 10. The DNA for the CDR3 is TGCAGTGCTAGGGGGCCAGGGGGCGCGAGTCAGCCCCAGCATTTT. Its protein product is CSARGPGGASQPQHF.

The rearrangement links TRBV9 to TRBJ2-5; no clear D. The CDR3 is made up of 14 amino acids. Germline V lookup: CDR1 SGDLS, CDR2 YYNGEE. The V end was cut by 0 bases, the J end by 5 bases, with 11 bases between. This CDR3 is CASSVDLSMETQYF. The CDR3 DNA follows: TGTGCCAGCAGCGTAGATCTAAGTATGGAGACCCAGTACTTC.

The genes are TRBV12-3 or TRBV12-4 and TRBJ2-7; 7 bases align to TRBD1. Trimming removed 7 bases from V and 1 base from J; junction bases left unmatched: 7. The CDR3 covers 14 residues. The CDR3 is CASTSTGPSYEQYF. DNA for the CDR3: TGTGCCAGCACCTCGACAGGGCCTTCCTACGAGCAGTACTTC.

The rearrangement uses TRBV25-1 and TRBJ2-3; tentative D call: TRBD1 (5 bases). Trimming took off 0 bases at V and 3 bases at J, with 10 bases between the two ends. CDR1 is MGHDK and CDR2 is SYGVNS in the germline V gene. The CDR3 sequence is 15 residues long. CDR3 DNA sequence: TGTGCCAGCAGTGAATACCAGGGTGAGACAGATACGCAGTATTTT. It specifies CASSEYQGETDTQYF.

The CDR3 loop is CSVRDRVGEKLFF. Here the CDR3 DNA reads TGCAGCGTTCGGGACAGGGTAGGCGAAAAACTGTTTTTT. The chain couples TRBV29-1 to TRBJ1-4, with 9 nucleotides matching TRBD1. Germline assignment: CDR1 SQVTM and CDR2 ANQGSEA. The CDR3 covers 13 residues. V gave up 5 bases and J gave up 8 bases; unmatched junction bases: 6.